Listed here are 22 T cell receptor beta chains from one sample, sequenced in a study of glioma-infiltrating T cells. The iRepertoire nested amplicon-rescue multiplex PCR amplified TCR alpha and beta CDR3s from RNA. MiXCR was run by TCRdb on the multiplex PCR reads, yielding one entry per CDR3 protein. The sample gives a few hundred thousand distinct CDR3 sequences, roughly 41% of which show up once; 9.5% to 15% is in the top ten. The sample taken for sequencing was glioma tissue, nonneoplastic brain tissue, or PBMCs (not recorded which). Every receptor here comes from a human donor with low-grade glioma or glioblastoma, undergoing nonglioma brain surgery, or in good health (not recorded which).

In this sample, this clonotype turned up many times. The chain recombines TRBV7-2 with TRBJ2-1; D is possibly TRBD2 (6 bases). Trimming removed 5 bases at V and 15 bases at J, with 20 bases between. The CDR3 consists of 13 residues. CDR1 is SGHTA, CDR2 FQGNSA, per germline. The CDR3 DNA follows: TGTGCCAGCAGCACTCTTCTCCGCGGGGTTCGGTTCTTC. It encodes CASSTLLRGVRFF.

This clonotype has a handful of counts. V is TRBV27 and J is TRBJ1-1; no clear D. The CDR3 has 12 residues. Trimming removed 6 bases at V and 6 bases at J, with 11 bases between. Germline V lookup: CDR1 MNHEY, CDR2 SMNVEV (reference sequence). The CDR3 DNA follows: TGTGCCAGCAGCCAACGAACGCCTGAAGCTTTCTTT. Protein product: CASSQRTPEAFF.

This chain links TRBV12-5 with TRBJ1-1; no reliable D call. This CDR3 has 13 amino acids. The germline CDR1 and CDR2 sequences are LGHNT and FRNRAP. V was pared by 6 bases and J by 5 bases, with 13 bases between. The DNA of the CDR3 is TGTGCTAGTGGGGGAACTGGTGGGACTGAAGCTTTCTTT. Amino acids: CASGGTGGTEAFF.

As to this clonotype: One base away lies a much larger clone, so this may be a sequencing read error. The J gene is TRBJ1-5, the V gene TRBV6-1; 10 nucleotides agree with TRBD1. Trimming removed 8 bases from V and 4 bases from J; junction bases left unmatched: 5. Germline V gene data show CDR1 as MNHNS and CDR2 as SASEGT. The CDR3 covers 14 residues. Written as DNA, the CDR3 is TGTGCCAGCGGTGGGACAGGGGAAAATCAGCCCCAGCATTTT. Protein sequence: CASGGTGENQPQHF.

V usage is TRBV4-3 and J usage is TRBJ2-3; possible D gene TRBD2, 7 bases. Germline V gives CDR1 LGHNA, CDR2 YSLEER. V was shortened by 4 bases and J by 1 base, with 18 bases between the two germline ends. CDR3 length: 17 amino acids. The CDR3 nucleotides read TGCGCCAGCAGCCCAAGTGCGGGGGCCCGAGGCACAGATACGCAGTATTTT. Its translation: CASSPSAGARGTDTQYF.

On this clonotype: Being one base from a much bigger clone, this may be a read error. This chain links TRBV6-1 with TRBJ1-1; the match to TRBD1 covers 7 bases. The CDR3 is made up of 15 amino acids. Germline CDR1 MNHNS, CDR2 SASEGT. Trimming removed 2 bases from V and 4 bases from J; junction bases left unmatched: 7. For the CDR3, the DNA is TGTGCCAGCAGTGAACCGACAGGGATGAGCACTGAAGCTTTCTTT. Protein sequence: CASSEPTGMSTEAFF.

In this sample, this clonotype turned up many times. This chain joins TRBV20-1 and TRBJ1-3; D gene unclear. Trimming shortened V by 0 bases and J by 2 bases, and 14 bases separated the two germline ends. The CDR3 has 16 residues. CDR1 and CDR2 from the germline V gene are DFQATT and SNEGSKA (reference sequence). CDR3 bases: TGCAGTGCTAGAGATTCCAGCAGAGGAACTGGAAACACCATATATTTT. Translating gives CSARDSSRGTGNTIYF.

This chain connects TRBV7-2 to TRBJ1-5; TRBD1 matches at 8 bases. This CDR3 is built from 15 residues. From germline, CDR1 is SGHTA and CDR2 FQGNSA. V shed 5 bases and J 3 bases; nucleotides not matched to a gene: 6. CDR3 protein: CASSVGQGHNQPQHF. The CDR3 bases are TGTGCCAGCAGCGTAGGACAGGGACACAATCAGCCCCAGCATTTT.

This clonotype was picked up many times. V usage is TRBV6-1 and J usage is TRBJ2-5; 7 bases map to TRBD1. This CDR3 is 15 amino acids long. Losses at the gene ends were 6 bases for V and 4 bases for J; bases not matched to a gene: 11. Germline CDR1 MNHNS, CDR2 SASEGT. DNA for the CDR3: TGTGCCAGCAGCCTATACATGAGGGGGCTAGAGACCCAGTACTTC. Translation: CASSLYMRGLETQYF.

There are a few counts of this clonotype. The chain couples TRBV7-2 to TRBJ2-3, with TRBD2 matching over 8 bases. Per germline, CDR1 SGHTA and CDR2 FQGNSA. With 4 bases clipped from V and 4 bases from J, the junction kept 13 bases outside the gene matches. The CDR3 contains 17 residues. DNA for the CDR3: TGTGCCAGCAGCTCACCGGGACTAGGGACCCCCCCAGATACGCAGTATTTT. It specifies CASSSPGLGTPPDTQYF.

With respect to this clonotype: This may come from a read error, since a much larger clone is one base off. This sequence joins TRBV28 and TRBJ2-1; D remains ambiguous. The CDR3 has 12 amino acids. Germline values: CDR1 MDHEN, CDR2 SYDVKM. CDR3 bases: TGTGTCAGCAAGGGCAGGTTCAATGAGCAGTTCTTC. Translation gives CVSKGRFNEQFF.

The CDR3 sequence: CASSALTGGFQPQHF. CDR3 DNA sequence: TGTGCCAGCAGCGCCTTGACAGGGGGATTTCAGCCCCAGCATTTT. J is TRBJ1-5 and V is TRBV28; 9 nucleotides match TRBD1. CDR3 length: 15 residues. In germline, CDR1 is MDHEN, CDR2 SYDVKM. V was clipped by 6 bases and J by 6 bases; unmatched bases: 9.

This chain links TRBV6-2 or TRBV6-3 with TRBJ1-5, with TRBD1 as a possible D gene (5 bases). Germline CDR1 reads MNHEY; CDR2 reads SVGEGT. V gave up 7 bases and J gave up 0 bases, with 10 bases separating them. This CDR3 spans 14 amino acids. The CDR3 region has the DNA TGTGCCAGCACCAGACAGACTAGCAATCAGCCCCAGCATTTT. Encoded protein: CASTRQTSNQPQHF.

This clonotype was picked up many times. The CDR3 spells CASSPVGRIYEQYF. In DNA form, the CDR3 reads TGTGCCAGCAGCCCGGTGGGCAGAATCTACGAGCAGTACTTC. The chain combines TRBV4-2 with TRBJ2-7; D uncertain. The V end was cut by 4 bases, the J end by 3 bases, with 13 bases between. The CDR3 covers 14 residues. Germline V gene lookup returns CDR1 LGHNA and CDR2 YNFKEQ.

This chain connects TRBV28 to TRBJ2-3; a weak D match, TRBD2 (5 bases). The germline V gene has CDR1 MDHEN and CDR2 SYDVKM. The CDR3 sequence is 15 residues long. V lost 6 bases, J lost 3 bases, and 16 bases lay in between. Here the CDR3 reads CASSPTRGSTDTQYF. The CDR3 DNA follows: TGTGCCAGCAGCCCTACTAGAGGGAGTACAGATACGCAGTATTTT.

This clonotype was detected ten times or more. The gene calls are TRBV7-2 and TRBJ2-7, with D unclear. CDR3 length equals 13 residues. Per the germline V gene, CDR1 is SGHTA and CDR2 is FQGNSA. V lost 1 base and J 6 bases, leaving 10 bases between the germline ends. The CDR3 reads CASSLGTPLEQYF. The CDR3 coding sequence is TGTGCCAGCAGCTTAGGAACTCCTCTCGAGCAGTACTTC. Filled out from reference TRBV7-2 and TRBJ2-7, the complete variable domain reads GAGVSQSPSNKVTEKGKDVELRCDPISGHTALYWYRQSLGQGLEFLIYFQGNSAPDKSGLPSDRFSAERTGGSVSTLTIQRTQQEDSAVYLCASSLGTPLEQYFGPGTRLTVT.

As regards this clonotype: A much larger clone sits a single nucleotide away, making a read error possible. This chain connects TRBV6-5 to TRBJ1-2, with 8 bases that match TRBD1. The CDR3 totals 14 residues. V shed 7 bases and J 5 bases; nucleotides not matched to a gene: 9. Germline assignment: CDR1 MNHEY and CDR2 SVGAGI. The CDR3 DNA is TGTGCCAGCACCGCCGGACAGGGTCGATATGGCTACACCTTC. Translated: CASTAGQGRYGYTF.

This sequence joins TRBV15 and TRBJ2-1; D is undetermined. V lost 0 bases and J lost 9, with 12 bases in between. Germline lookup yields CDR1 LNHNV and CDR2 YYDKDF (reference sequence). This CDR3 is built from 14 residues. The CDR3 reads CATSRDLVSGEQFF. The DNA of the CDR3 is TGTGCCACCAGCAGAGATCTGGTTTCTGGTGAGCAGTTCTTC.

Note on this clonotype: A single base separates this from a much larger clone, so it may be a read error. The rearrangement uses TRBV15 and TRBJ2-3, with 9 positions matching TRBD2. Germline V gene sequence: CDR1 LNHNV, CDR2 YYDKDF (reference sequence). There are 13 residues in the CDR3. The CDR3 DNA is TGTGACACCAGCAGAGGACTAGCGTATACGCAGTATTTT. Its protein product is CDTSRGLAYTQYF. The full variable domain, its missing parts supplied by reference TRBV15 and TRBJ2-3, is DAMVIQNPRYQVTQFGKPVTLSCSQTLNHNVMYWYQQKSSQAPKLLFHYYDKDFNNEADTPDNFQSRRPNTSFCFLDIRSPGLGDTAMYLCDTSRGLAYTQYFGPGTRLTVL.

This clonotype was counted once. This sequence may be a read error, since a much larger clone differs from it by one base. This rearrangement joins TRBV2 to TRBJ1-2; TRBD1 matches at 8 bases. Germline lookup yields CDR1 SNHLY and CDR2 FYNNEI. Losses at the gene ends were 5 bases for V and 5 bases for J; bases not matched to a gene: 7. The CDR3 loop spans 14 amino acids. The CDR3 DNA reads TGTGCCAGCAGTAAAGGACGACAGGGGTATGGCTACACCTTC. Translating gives CASSKGRQGYGYTF.

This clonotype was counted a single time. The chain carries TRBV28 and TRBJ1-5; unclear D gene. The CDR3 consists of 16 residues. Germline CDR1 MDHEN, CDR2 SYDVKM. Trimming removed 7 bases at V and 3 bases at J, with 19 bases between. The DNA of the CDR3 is TGTGCCAGCAATAAGGGAGTTGGAGGACCCAATCAGCCCCAGCATTTT. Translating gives CASNKGVGGPNQPQHF.

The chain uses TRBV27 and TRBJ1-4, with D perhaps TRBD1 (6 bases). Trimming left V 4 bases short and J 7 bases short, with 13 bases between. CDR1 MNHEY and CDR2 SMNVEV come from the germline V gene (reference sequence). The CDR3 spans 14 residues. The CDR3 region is CASSSVGAGEKLFF. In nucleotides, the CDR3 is TGTGCCAGCAGTTCAGTGGGGGCCGGTGAAAAACTGTTTTTT.